These 17 T cell receptor beta chains share one sample of origin, sequenced in a study of T-cell memory formation after mild COVID-19. TCRdb processed the 5' RACE reads anew with MiXCR; each CDR3 protein has one entry. The data contain 210,000 or so distinct CDR3 sequences, about a sixth of them singletons. Sequencing used PBMCs or a T cell subset sorted from them (not recorded which). Receptors originate from an adult woman who had mild COVID-19 (a few samples of this study predate the infection). Cell type and time point are not known.

This clonotype was seen a handful of times. The chain joins TRBV20-1 to TRBJ2-5; TRBD1 matches at 10 bases. There are 14 residues in the CDR3. V shed 5 bases, J shed 5 bases, and the junction held 8 bases outside the gene matches. The V gene's germline CDR1 is DFQATT and CDR2 SNEGSKA (reference sequence). As DNA, the CDR3 is TGCAGTGCTCCGACCGGGACAGGGGATGAGACCCAGTACTTC. This codes for CSAPTGTGDETQYF.

The chain recombines TRBV12-3 or TRBV12-4 with TRBJ1-1; D might be TRBD1 (6 bases). The CDR3 loop spans 17 amino acids. Between the trimmed V and J ends, which lost 5 bases and 5 bases, there was a span of 24 bases. As DNA, the CDR3 is TGTGCCAGCAGTCCCACGTGGGGGGCAAGGAAGGCGACTGAAGCTTTCTTT. Amino acids: CASSPTWGARKATEAFF.

CDR3 loop: CASSLAQVGELFF. The CDR3 nucleotides are TGTGCCAGCAGTTTAGCGCAGGTCGGGGAGCTGTTTTTT. The chain links TRBV12-3 or TRBV12-4 to TRBJ2-2; no definite D call. The CDR3 is 13 residues long. Trimming cost V 0 bases and J 7 bases, with 6 bases left between them.

This clonotype has a handful of counts. The chain uses TRBV12-3 or TRBV12-4 and TRBJ2-5; 13 bases line up with TRBD2. Trimming cost V 6 bases and J 9 bases; bases outside gene matches: 7. CDR3 size: 14 residues. Written as DNA, the CDR3 is TGTGCCAGCAGCTCAGGGACTAGCGGGGTGGCCCAGTACTTC. Protein: CASSSGTSGVAQYF.

In this sample, this clonotype turned up many times. This chain connects TRBV18 to TRBJ2-6; no definite D call. This CDR3 contains 16 residues. Trimming left V 2 bases short and J 0 bases short, with 8 bases between. Germline CDR1 is KGHSH and CDR2 is LQKENI. CDR3 nucleotide sequence: TGTGCCAGCTCACCAATGACCGTCTCTGGGGCCAACGTCCTGACTTTC. It codes for CASSPMTVSGANVLTF.

This clonotype was detected a few times. The chain couples TRBV5-1 to TRBJ2-1; TRBD2 aligns across 11 bases. The CDR3 is made up of 17 amino acids. Germline V gene sequence: CDR1 SGHRS, CDR2 YFSETQ. The trim removed 1 base at V and 5 bases at J, leaving 8 bases unmatched. The CDR3 region is CASSLWGTSGTNNEQFF. The CDR3 bases are TGCGCCAGCAGCTTGTGGGGGACTAGCGGAACCAACAATGAGCAGTTCTTC.

At least ten counts were recorded for this clonotype. V gene TRBV12-3 or TRBV12-4 combines with J gene TRBJ1-2; perhaps TRBD1 as D (6 bases). CDR3 length equals 14 residues. The V and J ends lost 7 bases and 5 bases respectively, with 17 bases between them. The CDR3 region is CASTRDKTFYGYTF. In nucleotides, the CDR3 is TGTGCCAGCACGAGGGACAAAACATTTTATGGCTACACCTTC.

The chain joins TRBV7-9 to TRBJ1-1; D unresolved. This CDR3 region has 15 residues. Trimming removed 5 bases from V and 0 bases from J, with 13 bases in between. CDR1 is SEHNR, CDR2 FQNEAQ, per germline (reference sequence). CDR3 nucleotide sequence: TGTGCCAGCAGCCCAGGTTCAGGCATGAACACTGAAGCTTTCTTT. This sequence encodes CASSPGSGMNTEAFF.

V usage is TRBV5-1 and J usage is TRBJ2-1; D unresolved. The germline CDR1 and CDR2 sequences are SGHRS and YFSETQ. There are 16 residues in the CDR3. Trimming pared 0 bases from V and 0 bases from J, leaving 10 bases between. CDR3 DNA sequence: TGCGCCAGCAGCTTGGGGGGTAAGAGCTCCTACAATGAGCAGTTCTTC. It yields the protein CASSLGGKSSYNEQFF.

This clonotype was counted between two and nine times. The chain joins TRBV7-9 to TRBJ1-1; D gene unclear. Germline-derived CDR1 and CDR2 are SEHNR and FQNEAQ (reference sequence). The CDR3 is 13 amino acids. Trimming took 5 bases from V and 6 from J, leaving 13 bases between them. CDR3 protein: CASSPIAGSEAFF. In nucleotides, the CDR3 is TGTGCCAGCAGCCCCATCGCCGGGTCTGAAGCTTTCTTT.

There are a few counts of this clonotype. This sequence joins TRBV4-3 and TRBJ2-2, with TRBD2 identical over 11 bases. Trimming took 4 bases from V and 1 from J; bases not matched to a gene: 8. Per germline, CDR1 LGHNA and CDR2 YSLEER. The CDR3 is 18 amino acids. In DNA, the CDR3 is TGCGCCAGCAGCCGCTACTTGGGGACTAGCGGGAACACCGGGGAGCTGTTTTTT. Its translation: CASSRYLGTSGNTGELFF.

Many counts were recorded for this clonotype. V and J are TRBV7-6 and TRBJ1-5, with no clear D. Trimming pared 1 base from V and 0 bases from J, leaving 7 bases between. This CDR3 contains 15 residues. The germline V gene has CDR1 SGHVS and CDR2 FNYEAQ. Here the CDR3 reads CASSLGTDSNQPQHF. The CDR3 nucleotides are TGTGCCAGCAGCTTAGGTACCGATAGCAATCAGCCCCAGCATTTT.

V usage is TRBV7-9 and J usage is TRBJ2-3; TRBD1 might be the D (6 bases). The CDR3 has 15 amino acids. The ends were cut back, 5 bases at V and 0 bases at J, with 12 bases in the middle. Germline V gene sequence: CDR1 SEHNR, CDR2 FQNEAQ (reference sequence). CDR3 protein: CASSQQGQSTDTQYF. The CDR3 DNA sequence: TGTGCCAGCAGCCAACAGGGTCAAAGCACAGATACGCAGTATTTT.

This clonotype occurred many times. CDR3 region: CASSLDWVWQPQHF. Written as DNA, the CDR3 is TGTGCCAGCAGCTTAGATTGGGTCTGGCAGCCCCAGCATTTT. The V and J genes are TRBV7-2 and TRBJ1-5, with no clear D. The CDR3 contains 14 residues. V lost 1 base, J lost 7 bases, and 11 bases lay in between. The germline gives CDR1 SGHTA, CDR2 FQGNSA.

The rearrangement links TRBV12-3 or TRBV12-4 to TRBJ2-1, with D tentatively TRBD2 (6 bases). With 0 bases removed from V and 9 bases from J, the gap between germline ends came to 18 bases. This CDR3 contains 16 residues. The CDR3 region has the DNA TGTGCCAGCAGTTTAGCGGGAGGTAGGAGGGGTGGTGAGCAGTTCTTC. Translated, it gives CASSLAGGRRGGEQFF.

The CDR3 nucleotides are TGTGCCAGCAGCCAGGGACAGCGGACTGAAGCTTTCTTT. As protein: CASSQGQRTEAFF. This chain uses TRBV3-1 with TRBJ1-1; TRBD1 matches 7 bases. The CDR3 length is 13 residues. Germline V gene lookup returns CDR1 LGHDT and CDR2 YNNKEL (reference sequence). V lost 3 bases and J lost 5; bases outside the gene matches: 3. The entire variable domain, with the rest obtained from reference TRBV3-1 and TRBJ1-1, is as follows: DTAVSQTPKYLVTQMGNDKSIKCEQNLGHDTMYWYKQDSKKFLKIMFSYNNKELIINETVPNRFSPKSPDKAHLNLHINSLELGDSAVYFCASSQGQRTEAFFGQGTRLTVV.

This clonotype was seen a handful of times. This chain links TRBV15 with TRBJ2-3; no reliable D call. The CDR3 has 13 amino acids. Germline V gene sequence: CDR1 LNHNV, CDR2 YYDKDF (reference sequence). V gave up 4 bases and J gave up 2 bases, with 7 bases separating them. CDR3 DNA: TGTGCCACCAGCAAAACGTACACAGATACGCAGTATTTT. This sequence encodes CATSKTYTDTQYF.